The 10 T cell receptor beta chains in this list originate from one sample, sequenced in a study of OX40 agonist ivuxolimab in advanced cancers. Method: immunoSEQ multiplex PCR; TCRdb's copy keeps in-frame clones and lacks some. Among some 86,000 clones listed, 70% to 90% were seen once. Material: CD4+ or CD8+ T cells sorted from blood, obtained in a trial of the OX40 agonist ivuxolimab. The receptors shown here come from an adult with an advanced solid tumor such as melanoma, head and neck, liver or kidney cancer.

The chain joins TRBV7-2 to TRBJ1-2, with 7 bases that match TRBD1. CDR1 SGHTA and CDR2 FQGNSA come from the germline V gene. CDR3 length equals 14 residues. V trimming: 4 bases; J trimming: 2 bases; junction bases outside the gene matches: 4. The CDR3 reads CASSWDRTNYGYTF. The CDR3 coding sequence is TGTGCCAGCAGCTGGGACAGAACCAACTATGGCTACACCTTC.

This clone has just a few counts. The V gene is TRBV7-3, the J gene TRBJ2-5, with TRBD1 matching over 10 bases. This CDR3 comprises 15 residues. Germline-derived CDR1 and CDR2 are SGHTA and FQGTGA. The trim removed 5 bases at V and 1 base at J, leaving 4 bases unmatched. The CDR3 protein is CASSQRQGAQETQYF. CDR3 DNA: TGTGCCAGCAGCCAACGACAGGGGGCCCAAGAGACCCAGTACTTC. The full variable domain, with the rest looked up from reference TRBV7-3 and TRBJ2-5, is GAGVSQTPSNKVTEKGKYVELRCDPISGHTALYWYRQSLGQGPEFLIYFQGTGAADDSGLPNDRFFAVRPEGSVSTLKIQRTERGDSAVYLCASSQRQGAQETQYFGPGTRLLVL.

This chain uses TRBV7-9 with TRBJ1-1; no clear D gene. Trimming removed 2 bases at V and 5 bases at J, with 12 bases between. CDR1 is SEHNR and CDR2 is FQNEAQ in the germline V gene (reference sequence). This CDR3 spans 14 amino acids. The CDR3 sequence: CASSLSTLVTEAFF. The CDR3 DNA reads as TGTGCCAGCAGCTTATCGACCCTGGTAACTGAAGCTTTCTTT.

This sequence joins TRBV6-5 and TRBJ2-3; no clear D gene. With 4 bases removed from V and 0 bases from J, the gap between germline ends came to 11 bases. This CDR3 comprises 15 residues. Looked up from germline, CDR1 is MNHEY and CDR2 is SVGAGI. The CDR3 region is CASSSTVTSTDTQYF. The CDR3 nucleotides read TGTGCCAGCAGTTCGACTGTAACTAGCACAGATACGCAGTATTTT.

V gene TRBV7-8 combines with J gene TRBJ1-5; no clear D gene. Germline V lookup: CDR1 SGHVS, CDR2 FQNEAQ. The CDR3 is made up of 14 amino acids. The ends were cut back, 1 base at V and 0 bases at J, with 4 bases in the middle. DNA of the CDR3: TGTGCCAGCAGCTTAGTGTATAGCAATCAGCCCCAGCATTTT. It yields the protein CASSLVYSNQPQHF.

This clone was observed once. The rearrangement joins TRBV11-3 to TRBJ2-5; D call uncertain. V lost 2 bases to trimming and J lost 2 bases, with 12 bases between them. Germline V CDR1 and CDR2: SGHNT, YENEEA. This CDR3 spans 15 amino acids. DNA for the CDR3: TGTGCCAGCAGCTTATTCGGGTCTAGACAAGAGACCCAGTACTTC. Translation: CASSLFGSRQETQYF.

The rearrangement links TRBV12-5 to TRBJ1-6; no definite D call. Trimming cost V 6 bases and J 7 bases, with 19 bases left between them. Germline loops: CDR1 LGHNT, CDR2 FRNRAP. The CDR3 is made up of 16 amino acids. The CDR3: CASGSKDGLDNSPLHF. The CDR3 DNA reads TGTGCTAGTGGCTCTAAGGACGGATTAGACAATTCACCCCTCCACTTT.

This sequence joins TRBV5-1 and TRBJ1-1; D call uncertain. Trimming took 0 bases from V and 0 from J, leaving 9 bases between them. Germline-derived CDR1 and CDR2 are SGHRS and YFSETQ. This CDR3 is 15 amino acids long. The CDR3 coding sequence is TGCGCCAGCAGCTTGGGTTCGGAACTGAACACTGAAGCTTTCTTT. This gives the protein CASSLGSELNTEAFF.

The rearrangement uses TRBV14 and TRBJ1-2; weak D call: TRBD1 (5 bases). CDR3 length equals 14 residues. V dropped 1 base and J dropped 7 bases, with 13 bases sitting between them. Germline assignment: CDR1 SGHDN and CDR2 FVKESK. The CDR3 nucleotides read TGTGCCAGCAGCCAAGGTCTCCAGGGAAGTGGCTACACCTTC. Amino acid sequence: CASSQGLQGSGYTF.

The chain recombines TRBV30 with TRBJ1-4; D possibly corresponds to TRBD1 (5 bases). The germline gives CDR1 GTSNPN, CDR2 SVGIG (reference sequence). The CDR3 is made up of 13 amino acids. V was clipped by 6 bases and J by 1 base, with 9 bases between them. DNA of the CDR3: TGTGCCTGCCCCGGGGGAACTAATGAAAAACTGTTTTTT. It is translated as CACPGGTNEKLFF.